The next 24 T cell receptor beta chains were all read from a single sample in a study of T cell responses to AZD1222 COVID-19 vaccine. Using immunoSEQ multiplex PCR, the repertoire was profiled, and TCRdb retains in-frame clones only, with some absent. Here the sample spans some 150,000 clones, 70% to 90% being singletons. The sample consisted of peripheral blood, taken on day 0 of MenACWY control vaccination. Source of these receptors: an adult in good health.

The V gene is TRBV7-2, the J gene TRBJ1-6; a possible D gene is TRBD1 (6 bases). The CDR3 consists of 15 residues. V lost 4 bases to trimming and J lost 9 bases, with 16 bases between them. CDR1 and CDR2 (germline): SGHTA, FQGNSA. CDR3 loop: CASSSTLTGSSPLHF. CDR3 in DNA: TGTGCCAGCAGCTCGACCTTAACAGGGAGTTCACCCCTCCACTTT. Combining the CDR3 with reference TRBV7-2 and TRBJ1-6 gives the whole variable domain GAGVSQSPSNKVTEKGKDVELRCDPISGHTALYWYRQSLGQGLEFLIYFQGNSAPDKSGLPSDRFSAERTGGSVSTLTIQRTQQEDSAVYLCASSSTLTGSSPLHFGNGTRLTVT.

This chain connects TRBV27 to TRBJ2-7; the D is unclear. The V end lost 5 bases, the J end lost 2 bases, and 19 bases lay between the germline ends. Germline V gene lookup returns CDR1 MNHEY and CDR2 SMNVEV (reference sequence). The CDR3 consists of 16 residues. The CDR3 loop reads CASSLQRAAQTYEQYF. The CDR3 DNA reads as TGTGCCAGCAGTCTCCAACGGGCAGCCCAAACCTACGAGCAGTACTTC.

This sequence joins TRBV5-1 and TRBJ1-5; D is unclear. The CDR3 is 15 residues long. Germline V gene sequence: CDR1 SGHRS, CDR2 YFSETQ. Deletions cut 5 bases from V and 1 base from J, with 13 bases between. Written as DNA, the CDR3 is TGCGCCAGCAGTTCTATGGGCTTGAGCAATCAGCCCCAGCATTTT. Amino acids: CASSSMGLSNQPQHF.

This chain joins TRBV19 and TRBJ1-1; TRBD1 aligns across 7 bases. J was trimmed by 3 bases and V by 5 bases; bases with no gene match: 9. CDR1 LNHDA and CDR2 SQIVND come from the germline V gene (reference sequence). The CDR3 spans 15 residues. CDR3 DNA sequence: TGTGCCAGTAGTGCACGACAGGGCTTTCACACTGAAGCTTTCTTT. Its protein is CASSARQGFHTEAFF.

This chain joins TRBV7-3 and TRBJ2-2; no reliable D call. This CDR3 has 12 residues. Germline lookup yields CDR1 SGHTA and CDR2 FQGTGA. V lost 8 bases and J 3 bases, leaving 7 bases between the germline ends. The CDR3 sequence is CASADDTGELFF. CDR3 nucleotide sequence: TGTGCCAGCGCGGATGACACCGGGGAGCTGTTTTTT.

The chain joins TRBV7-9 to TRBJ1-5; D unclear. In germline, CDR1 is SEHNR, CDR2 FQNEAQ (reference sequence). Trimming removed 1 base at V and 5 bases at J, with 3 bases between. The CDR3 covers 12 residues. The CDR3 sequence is CASSLEHQPQHF. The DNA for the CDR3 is TGTGCCAGCAGCTTAGAACATCAGCCCCAGCATTTT. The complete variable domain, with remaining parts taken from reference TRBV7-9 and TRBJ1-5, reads DTGVSQNPRHKITKRGQNVTFRCDPISEHNRLYWYRQTLGQGPEFLTYFQNEAQLEKSRLLSDRFSAERPKGSFSTLEIQRTEQGDSAMYLCASSLEHQPQHFGDGTRLSIL.

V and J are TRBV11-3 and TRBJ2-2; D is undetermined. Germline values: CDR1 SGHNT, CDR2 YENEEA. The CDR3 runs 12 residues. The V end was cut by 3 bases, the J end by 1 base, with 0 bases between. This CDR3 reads CASSLNTGELFF. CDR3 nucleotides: TGTGCCAGCAGCTTGAACACCGGGGAGCTGTTTTTT.

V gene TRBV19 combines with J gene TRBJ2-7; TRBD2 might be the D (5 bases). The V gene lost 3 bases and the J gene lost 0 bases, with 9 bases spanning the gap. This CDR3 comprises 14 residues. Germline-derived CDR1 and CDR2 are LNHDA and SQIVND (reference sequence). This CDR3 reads CASSIFGNSYEQYF. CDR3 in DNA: TGTGCCAGTAGTATTTTCGGGAACTCCTACGAGCAGTACTTC.

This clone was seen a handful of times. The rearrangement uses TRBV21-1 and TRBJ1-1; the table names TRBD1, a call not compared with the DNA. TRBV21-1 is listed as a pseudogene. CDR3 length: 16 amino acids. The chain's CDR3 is CASTRQGALVEAEAFF. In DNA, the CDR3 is TGTGCCAGCACCAGGCAGGGGGCGTTAGTGGAGGCTGAAGCTTTCTTT.

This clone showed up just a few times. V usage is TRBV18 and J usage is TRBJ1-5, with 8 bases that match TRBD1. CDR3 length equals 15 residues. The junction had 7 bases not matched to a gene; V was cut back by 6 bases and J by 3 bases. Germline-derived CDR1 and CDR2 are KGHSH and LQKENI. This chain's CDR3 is CASSGTGGINQPQHF. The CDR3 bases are TGTGCCAGCTCGGGTACAGGGGGGATCAATCAGCCCCAGCATTTT.

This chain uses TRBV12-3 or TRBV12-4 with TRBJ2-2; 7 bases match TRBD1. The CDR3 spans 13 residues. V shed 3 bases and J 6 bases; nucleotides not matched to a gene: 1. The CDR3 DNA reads TGTGCCAGCAGTTTGACAGGGCCCGGGGAGCTGTTTTTT. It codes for CASSLTGPGELFF.

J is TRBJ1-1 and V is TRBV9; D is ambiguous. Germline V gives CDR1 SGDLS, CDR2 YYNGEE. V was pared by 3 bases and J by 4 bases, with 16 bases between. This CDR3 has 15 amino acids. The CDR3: CASSGRTALSTEAFF. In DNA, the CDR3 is TGTGCCAGCAGCGGCCGGACGGCTTTGAGCACTGAAGCTTTCTTT.

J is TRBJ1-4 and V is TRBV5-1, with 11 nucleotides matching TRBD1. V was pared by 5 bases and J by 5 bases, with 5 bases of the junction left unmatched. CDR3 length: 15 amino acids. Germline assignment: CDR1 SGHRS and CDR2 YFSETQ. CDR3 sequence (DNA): TGCGCCAGCAGGGCCGGGACAGGGGGAAATGAAAAACTGTTTTTT. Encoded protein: CASRAGTGGNEKLFF. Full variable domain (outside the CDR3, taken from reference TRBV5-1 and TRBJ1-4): KAGVTQTPRYLIKTRGQQVTLSCSPISGHRSVSWYQQTPGQGLQFLFEYFSETQRNKGNFPGRFSGRQFSNSRSEMNVSTLELGDSALYLCASRAGTGGNEKLFFGSGTQLSVL.

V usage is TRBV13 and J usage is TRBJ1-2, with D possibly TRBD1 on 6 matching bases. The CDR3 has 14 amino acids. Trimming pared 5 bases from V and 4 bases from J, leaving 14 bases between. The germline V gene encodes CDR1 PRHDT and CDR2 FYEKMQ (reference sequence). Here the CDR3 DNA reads TGTGCCAGCAGCCCCGGGGGGCTCCCCTATGGCTACACCTTC. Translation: CASSPGGLPYGYTF.

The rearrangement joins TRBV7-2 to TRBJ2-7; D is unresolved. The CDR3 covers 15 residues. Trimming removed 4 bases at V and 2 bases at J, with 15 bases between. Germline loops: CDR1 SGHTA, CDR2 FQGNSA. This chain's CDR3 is CASSSDVHTAYEQYF. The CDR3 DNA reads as TGTGCCAGCAGCTCTGACGTGCATACGGCCTACGAGCAGTACTTC. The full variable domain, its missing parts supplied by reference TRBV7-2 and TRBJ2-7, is GAGVSQSPSNKVTEKGKDVELRCDPISGHTALYWYRQSLGQGLEFLIYFQGNSAPDKSGLPSDRFSAERTGGSVSTLTIQRTQQEDSAVYLCASSSDVHTAYEQYFGPGTRLTVT.

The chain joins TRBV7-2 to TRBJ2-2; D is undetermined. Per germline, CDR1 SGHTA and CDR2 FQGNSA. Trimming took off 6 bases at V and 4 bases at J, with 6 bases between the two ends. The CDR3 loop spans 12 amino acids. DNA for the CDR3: TGTGCCAGCAGTCGGAGCACCGGGGAGCTGTTTTTT. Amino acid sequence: CASSRSTGELFF.

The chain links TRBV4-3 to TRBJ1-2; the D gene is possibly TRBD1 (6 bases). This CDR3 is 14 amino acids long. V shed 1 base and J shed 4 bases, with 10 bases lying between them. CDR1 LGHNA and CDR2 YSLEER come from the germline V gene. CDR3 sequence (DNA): TGCGCCAGCAGCCAAGCTCAGGGGTTCTATGGCTACACCTTC. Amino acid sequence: CASSQAQGFYGYTF.

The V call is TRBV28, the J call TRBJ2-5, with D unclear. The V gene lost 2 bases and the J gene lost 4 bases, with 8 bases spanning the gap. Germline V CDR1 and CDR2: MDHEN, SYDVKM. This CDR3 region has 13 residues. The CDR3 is CASSLKGPETQYF. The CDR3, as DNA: TGTGCCAGCAGTTTAAAGGGTCCAGAGACCCAGTACTTC.

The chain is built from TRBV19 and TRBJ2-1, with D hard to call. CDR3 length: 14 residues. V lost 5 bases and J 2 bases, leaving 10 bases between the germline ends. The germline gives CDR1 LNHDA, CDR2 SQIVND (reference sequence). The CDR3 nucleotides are TGTGCCAGTAGTTACTACGCCACCTACAATGAGCAGTTCTTC. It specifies CASSYYATYNEQFF.

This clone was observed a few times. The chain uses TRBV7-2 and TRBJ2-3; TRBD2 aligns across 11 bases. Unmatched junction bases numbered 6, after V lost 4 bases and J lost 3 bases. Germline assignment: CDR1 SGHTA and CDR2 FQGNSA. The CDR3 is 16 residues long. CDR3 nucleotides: TGTGCCAGCAGCTCCCGACTAGCGGGAAGTACAGATACGCAGTATTTT. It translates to CASSSRLAGSTDTQYF.

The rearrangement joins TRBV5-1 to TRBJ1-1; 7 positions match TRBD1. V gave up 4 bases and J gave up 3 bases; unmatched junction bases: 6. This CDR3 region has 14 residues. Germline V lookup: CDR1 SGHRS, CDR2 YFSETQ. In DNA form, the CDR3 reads TGCGCCAGCAGCATATACAGGGGCGACACTGAAGCTTTCTTT. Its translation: CASSIYRGDTEAFF.

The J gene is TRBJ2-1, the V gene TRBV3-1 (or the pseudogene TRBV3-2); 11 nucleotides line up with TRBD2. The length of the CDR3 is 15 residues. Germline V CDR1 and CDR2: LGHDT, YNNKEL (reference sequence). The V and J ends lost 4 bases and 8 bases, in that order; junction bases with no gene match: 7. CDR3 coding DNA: TGTGCCAGCAGCCTTTCTAGCGGGAGGACCCATGAGCAGTTCTTC. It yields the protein CASSLSSGRTHEQFF.

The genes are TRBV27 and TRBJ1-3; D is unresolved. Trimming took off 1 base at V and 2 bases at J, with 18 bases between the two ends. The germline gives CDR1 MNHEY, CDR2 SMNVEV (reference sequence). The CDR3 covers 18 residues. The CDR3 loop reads CASSLFGVRSLTGNTIYF. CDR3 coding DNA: TGTGCCAGCAGTTTATTTGGTGTAAGGAGCCTTACTGGAAACACCATATATTTT.

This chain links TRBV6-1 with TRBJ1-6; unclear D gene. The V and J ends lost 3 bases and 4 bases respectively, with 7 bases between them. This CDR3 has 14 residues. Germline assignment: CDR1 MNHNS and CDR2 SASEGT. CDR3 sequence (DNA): TGTGCCAGCAGTGAGAGCCTTTATAATTCACCCCTCCACTTT. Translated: CASSESLYNSPLHF.